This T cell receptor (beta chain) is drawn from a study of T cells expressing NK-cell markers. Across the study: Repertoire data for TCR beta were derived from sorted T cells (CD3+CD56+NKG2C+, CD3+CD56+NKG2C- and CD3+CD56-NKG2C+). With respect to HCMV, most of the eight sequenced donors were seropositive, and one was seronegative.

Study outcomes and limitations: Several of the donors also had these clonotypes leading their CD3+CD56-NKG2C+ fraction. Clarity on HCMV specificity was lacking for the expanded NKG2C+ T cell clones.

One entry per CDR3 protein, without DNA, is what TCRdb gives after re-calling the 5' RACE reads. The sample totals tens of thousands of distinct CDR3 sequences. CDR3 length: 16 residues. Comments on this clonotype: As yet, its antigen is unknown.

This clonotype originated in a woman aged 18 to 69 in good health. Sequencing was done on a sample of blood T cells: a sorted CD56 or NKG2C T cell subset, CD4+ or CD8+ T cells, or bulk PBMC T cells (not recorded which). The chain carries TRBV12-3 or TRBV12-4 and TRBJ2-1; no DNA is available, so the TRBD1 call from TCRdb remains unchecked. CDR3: CASSPTPGHGGDEQFF.